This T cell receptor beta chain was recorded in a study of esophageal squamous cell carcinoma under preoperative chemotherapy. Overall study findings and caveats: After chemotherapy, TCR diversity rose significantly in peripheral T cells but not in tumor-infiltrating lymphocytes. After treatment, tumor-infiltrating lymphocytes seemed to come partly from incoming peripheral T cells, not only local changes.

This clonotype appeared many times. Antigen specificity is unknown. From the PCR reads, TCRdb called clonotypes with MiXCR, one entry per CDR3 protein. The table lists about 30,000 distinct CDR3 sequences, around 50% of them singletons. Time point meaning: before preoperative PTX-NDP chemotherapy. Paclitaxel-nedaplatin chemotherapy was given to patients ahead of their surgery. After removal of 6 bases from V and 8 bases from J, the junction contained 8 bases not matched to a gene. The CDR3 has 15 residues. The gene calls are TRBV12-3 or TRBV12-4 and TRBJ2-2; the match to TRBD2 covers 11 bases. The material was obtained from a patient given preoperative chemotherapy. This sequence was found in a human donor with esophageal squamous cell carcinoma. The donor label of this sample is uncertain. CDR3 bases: TGTGCCAGCAGGGGGACTAGCGGAAAATGGGGGGAGCTGTTTTTT. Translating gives CASRGTSGKWGELFF.